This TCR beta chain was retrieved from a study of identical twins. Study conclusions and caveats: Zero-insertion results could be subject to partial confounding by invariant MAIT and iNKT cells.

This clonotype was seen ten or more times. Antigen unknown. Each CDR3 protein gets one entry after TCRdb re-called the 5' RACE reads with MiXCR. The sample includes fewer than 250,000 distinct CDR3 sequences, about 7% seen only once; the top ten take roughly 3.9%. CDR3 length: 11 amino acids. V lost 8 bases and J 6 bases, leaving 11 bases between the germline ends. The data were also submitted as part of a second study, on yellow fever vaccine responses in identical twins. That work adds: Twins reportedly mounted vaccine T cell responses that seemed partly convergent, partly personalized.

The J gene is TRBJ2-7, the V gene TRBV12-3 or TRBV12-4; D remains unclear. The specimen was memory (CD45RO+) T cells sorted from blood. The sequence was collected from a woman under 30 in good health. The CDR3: CASGVIGEQYF. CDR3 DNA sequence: TGTGCCAGCGGGGTTATAGGCGAGCAGTACTTC.